Shown below are 22 T cell receptor beta chains from a single sample sequenced in a study of Graves' ophthalmopathy and Graves' hyperthyroidism. Using RNA transcripts, the TCR beta CDR3 regions were amplified. Scientists carried out first-round RT-PCR using HTBI primers and then a second-round multiplex PCR. TCRdb passed the multiplex PCR reads through MiXCR, listing each CDR3 protein once. This sample has about 1.1 million distinct CDR3 sequences, with about 36% found just once. Material: peripheral blood or thyroid tissue (not recorded which). These receptor sequences come from an adult man with Graves' hyperthyroidism.

This clonotype appeared many times. The J gene is TRBJ1-1, the V gene TRBV9; D is unclear. The CDR3 has 14 residues. V was cut by 0 bases and J by 0 bases, with 6 bases left in between. Germline V gives CDR1 SGDLS, CDR2 YYNGEE. The CDR3 bases are TGTGCCAGCAGCGTAGAGGTACTGAACACTGAAGCTTTCTTT. Translating gives CASSVEVLNTEAFF.

V usage is TRBV6-7 and J usage is TRBJ2-7; possible D gene TRBD1, 6 bases. TRBV6-7 qualifies as an ORF whose function is uncertain. Trimming took off 1 base at V and 1 base at J, with 17 bases between the two ends. The CDR3 is made up of 17 amino acids. The CDR3 nucleotides are TGTGCCAGCAGTTACTTAAGGACAGTCCTTTCTTCCTACGAGCAGTACTTC. It specifies CASSYLRTVLSSYEQYF.

Comments on this clonotype: An end of the junction does not agree with germline; a read error may underlie this. The rearrangement uses TRBV13 and TRBJ2-5, with D possibly being TRBD1 (6 bases). The CDR3 has 16 residues. Germline assignment: CDR1 PRHDT and CDR2 FYEKMQ (reference sequence). The CDR3 nucleotides read TGCGCCAGCAGCTTGGCGGACAGACCAACCCAAGAGACCCAGTACTTC. It specifies CASSLADRPTQETQYF.

This chain joins TRBV19 and TRBJ2-7; D is perhaps TRBD2 (6 bases). V was trimmed by 7 bases and J by 0 bases, leaving 16 bases between them. This CDR3 has 15 amino acids. Per germline, CDR1 LNHDA and CDR2 SQIVND (reference sequence). CDR3 nucleotide sequence: TGTGCCAGTACCCAGGGCGCGGGAAGCTCCTACGAGCAGTACTTC. This codes for CASTQGAGSSYEQYF.

The sample holds a few counts of this clonotype. V usage is TRBV7-2 and J usage is TRBJ2-7; no firm D call. Per germline, CDR1 SGHTA and CDR2 FQGNSA. The V end lost 8 bases, the J end lost 1 base, and 9 bases lay between the germline ends. This CDR3 is built from 12 residues. CDR3 protein: CASGPESYEQYF. Written as DNA, the CDR3 is TGTGCCAGCGGACCGGAATCCTACGAGCAGTACTTC.

This clonotype was found many times. The gene calls are TRBV7-9 and TRBJ1-5, with D unclear. The V end was cut by 5 bases, the J end by 0 bases, with 14 bases between. Germline V gives CDR1 SEHNR, CDR2 FQNEAQ (reference sequence). There are 16 residues in the CDR3. The CDR3 sequence: CASSPSVGNSNQPQHF. CDR3 nucleotides: TGTGCCAGCAGCCCTTCCGTGGGGAATAGCAATCAGCCCCAGCATTTT. The full variable domain, completed using reference TRBV7-9 and TRBJ1-5, is DTGVSQNPRHKITKRGQNVTFRCDPISEHNRLYWYRQTLGQGPEFLTYFQNEAQLEKSRLLSDRFSAERPKGSFSTLEIQRTEQGDSAMYLCASSPSVGNSNQPQHFGDGTRLSIL.

This clonotype was picked up a small number of times. The V and J genes are TRBV30 and TRBJ1-2; the D is unclear. Between the trimmed V and J ends, which lost 0 bases and 7 bases, there was a span of 15 bases. The CDR3 consists of 14 residues. Germline-derived CDR1 and CDR2 are GTSNPN and SVGIG (reference sequence). The CDR3: CAWSVRGLQSGYTF. In DNA form, the CDR3 reads TGTGCCTGGAGTGTACGCGGACTTCAGAGTGGCTACACCTTC.

DNA for the CDR3: TGTGCCAGCAGGGCCTCCGGGTACGAGCAGTACTTC. Translated, it gives CASRASGYEQYF. V usage is TRBV12-3 or TRBV12-4 and J usage is TRBJ2-7; no clear D. This CDR3 spans 12 amino acids. Trimming took 6 bases from V and 4 from J, leaving 10 bases between them.

The chain links TRBV13 to TRBJ1-6; D remains ambiguous. CDR3 length equals 14 residues. Germline loops: CDR1 PRHDT, CDR2 FYEKMQ (reference sequence). The V end lost 5 bases, the J end lost 3 bases, and 8 bases lay between the germline ends. CDR3 sequence reads: CASSGGGYNSPLHF. The CDR3 region has the DNA TGTGCCAGCAGCGGAGGTGGCTATAATTCACCCCTCCACTTT.

The CDR3 nucleotides are TGTGCCATCCGGGGGGGCAACTATGGCTACACCTTC. Amino acids: CAIRGGNYGYTF. The chain is built from TRBV7-2 and TRBJ1-2; tentative D call: TRBD1 (6 bases). This CDR3 has 12 residues. The germline CDR1 and CDR2 sequences are SGHTA and FQGNSA. V shed 10 bases and J shed 2 bases, with 11 bases lying between them.

The V call is TRBV20-1, the J call TRBJ1-2, with TRBD1 identical over 7 bases. The J segment lost 2 bases and the V segment lost 6 bases, leaving 6 bases of the junction unmatched. Germline V lookup: CDR1 DFQATT, CDR2 SNEGSKA (reference sequence). This CDR3 has 13 amino acids. The CDR3 DNA sequence: TGCAGTGCCGGGACAGCCCAGAACTATGGCTACACCTTC. As protein: CSAGTAQNYGYTF.

The chain combines TRBV24-1 with TRBJ2-7; TRBD1 matches 9 bases. J gave up 3 bases and V 3 bases, and 8 bases lay outside the gene matches. The CDR3 is 16 residues long. Germline assignment: CDR1 KGHDR and CDR2 SFDVKD. CDR3 residues: CATSDPRTGDIYEQYF. The CDR3 DNA follows: TGTGCCACCAGTGATCCGCGGACAGGGGATATCTACGAGCAGTACTTC.

This clonotype was seen only a few times. This sequence joins TRBV5-1 and TRBJ2-7; TRBD1 aligns across 11 bases. With 0 bases clipped from V and 1 base from J, the junction kept 9 bases outside the gene matches. Germline-derived CDR1 and CDR2 are SGHRS and YFSETQ. The CDR3 extends over 18 amino acids. CDR3 DNA: TGCGCCAGCAGCTTGGGGCCGGGACAGGGGGTTGGGTCCTACGAGCAGTACTTC. It codes for CASSLGPGQGVGSYEQYF.

This chain joins TRBV12-3 or TRBV12-4 and TRBJ2-7; TRBD1 matches 8 bases. Trimming at V came to 4 bases and at J to 2 bases, leaving 13 bases not matched to a gene. This CDR3 has 17 residues. CDR3 DNA sequence: TGTGCCAGCAGTTACTACGCCGTCCGGACAGGGCCCTACGAGCAGTACTTC. Residues: CASSYYAVRTGPYEQYF.

This clonotype was detected ten times or more. The V and J genes are TRBV25-1 and TRBJ2-5, with D perhaps TRBD1 (6 bases). This CDR3 spans 14 amino acids. V lost 3 bases, J lost 4 bases, and 12 bases lay in between. Per germline, CDR1 MGHDK and CDR2 SYGVNS. CDR3 residues: CASSDSGAGETQYF. The CDR3, as DNA: TGTGCCAGCAGTGATTCAGGGGCGGGAGAGACCCAGTACTTC.

This clonotype was counted many times. The chain couples TRBV10-3 to TRBJ1-1, with 10 bases matching TRBD1. Germline trimming cut 6 bases from V and 2 bases from J; bases unmatched to any gene: 3. The CDR3 runs to 14 residues. CDR1 and CDR2 (germline): ENHRY, SYGVKD. CDR3 bases: TGTGCCATCAGGAAGACAGGGGGCAACACTGAAGCTTTCTTT. Translating it yields CAIRKTGGNTEAFF.

There are many counts of this clonotype. This chain joins TRBV29-1 and TRBJ2-7, with TRBD2 as a possible D gene (8 bases). Germline V gene lookup returns CDR1 SQVTM and CDR2 ANQGSEA. The V end lost 0 bases, the J end lost 1 base, and 16 bases lay between the germline ends. The CDR3 consists of 16 residues. CDR3 sequence (DNA): TGCAGCGTTGAAGATCCGGGACAGCGGGGGTCCTACGAGCAGTACTTC. This sequence encodes CSVEDPGQRGSYEQYF.

The CDR3 is CASRDRTGSDFRKTEAFF. CDR3 coding DNA: TGTGCCAGCAGAGACAGGACAGGTTCAGACTTTCGTAAGACTGAAGCTTTCTTT. The rearrangement uses TRBV12-3 or TRBV12-4 and TRBJ1-1; 7 bases line up with TRBD1. The CDR3 has 18 residues. The V segment lost 6 bases and the J segment 5 bases; nucleotides outside the gene matches: 21.

The chain is built from TRBV2 and TRBJ1-5; D is unresolved. The length of the CDR3 is 15 residues. The germline V gene encodes CDR1 SNHLY and CDR2 FYNNEI. CDR3 sequence: CARAEAQRGNQPQHF. The CDR3 coding sequence is TGTGCTAGAGCTGAGGCACAACGGGGCAATCAGCCCCAGCATTTT.

This clonotype was seen only a few times. V usage is TRBV29-1 and J usage is TRBJ1-3; tentatively, D is TRBD1 (6 bases). Germline values: CDR1 SQVTM, CDR2 ANQGSEA. The CDR3 consists of 14 residues. The V end was cut by 2 bases, the J end by 3 bases, with 11 bases between. The CDR3 region is CSVETGGVGNTIYF. As DNA, the CDR3 is TGCAGCGTTGAAACTGGGGGCGTTGGAAACACCATATATTTT.

V is TRBV9 and J is TRBJ1-3, with D perhaps matching TRBD1 (5 bases). Germline V gene data show CDR1 as SGDLS and CDR2 as YYNGEE. The ends were cut back, 3 bases at V and 0 bases at J, with 13 bases in the middle. The CDR3 has 16 amino acids. CDR3 in amino acids: CASSGGGKISGNTIYF. The CDR3 DNA follows: TGTGCCAGCAGCGGTGGGGGTAAGATCTCTGGAAACACCATATATTTT. The whole variable domain, remainder taken from reference TRBV9 and TRBJ1-3, is DSGVTQTPKHLITATGQRVTLRCSPRSGDLSVYWYQQSLDQGLQFLIQYYNGEERAKGNILERFSAQQFPDLHSELNLSSLELGDSALYFCASSGGGKISGNTIYFGEGSWLTVV.

The DNA for the CDR3 is TGTGCCAGCAGTGAAGAGGGGACATACCAAGAGACCCAGTACTTC. The encoded protein is CASSEEGTYQETQYF. This sequence joins TRBV2 and TRBJ2-5; maybe TRBD1 (6 bases). The CDR3 spans 15 residues. V was clipped by 1 base and J by 0 bases, with 9 bases between them. Germline V gives CDR1 SNHLY, CDR2 FYNNEI.